The TCR beta chain described here comes from a study of cytomegalovirus exposure and HLA in healthy donors. V was shortened by 6 bases and J by 0 bases, with 12 bases between the two germline ends. The CDR3 length is 16 residues. Germline-derived CDR1 and CDR2 are LNHDA and SQIVND (reference sequence). Primers included in the PCR were 60 Vbeta and 13 Jbeta primers. The table came from immunoSEQ multiplex PCR; TCRdb's copy has only in-frame clones and leaves some out. This sample contains 70,000 to 100,000 clones. V gene TRBV19 combines with J gene TRBJ2-6, with D tentatively TRBD2 (5 bases). This TCR came from a girl aged 5 to 17 in good health and CMV-seropositive. Material for sequencing was PBMCs. The CDR3 protein is CASRVLGSSGANVLTF. DNA for the CDR3: TGTGCCAGTAGAGTATTGGGGAGCTCTGGGGCCAACGTCCTGACTTTC.